The clone carrying this TCR beta chain was observed at least ten times. Its specificity is unknown. Germline CDR1 reads SGHNT; CDR2 reads YENEEA. V was clipped by 5 bases and J by 2 bases, with 9 bases between them. This CDR3 comprises 14 residues. This sample is drawn from a study of neurological immune-mediated disorders. Overall study results and limits: The study found the most TCR clonal expansion in HTLV-1-associated myelopathy and the least in multiple sclerosis, below healthy controls. The multiple sclerosis repertoire cluster was not associated with any clinical or MRI feature, with the authors stating that larger cohorts are needed.

The cDNA was synthesized by means of template-switch 5'RACE, which was carried out with 10-nucleotide random UMIs. MiXCR was run by TCRdb on the 5' RACE reads, yielding one entry per CDR3 protein. The table has around 50,000 distinct CDR3 sequences, around 3.5% seen once; the top ten hold approximately 3.1%. This TCR derives from a woman aged 30 to 39 with multiple sclerosis. This chain connects TRBV11-3 to TRBJ2-2; possible D gene TRBD1, 5 bases. Material for sequencing was PBMCs. The CDR3 spells CASSTTANTGELFF. CDR3 bases: TGTGCCAGCAGCACGACAGCTAACACCGGGGAGCTGTTTTTT.